The 3 T cell receptor beta chains reported below all come from one sample, sequenced in a study of post-analysis software for immune sequencing data. These receptors are not linked to any known antigen. Carried by the TCR beta cDNA libraries were unique molecular identifiers. TCRdb processed the PCR reads anew with MiXCR; each CDR3 protein has one entry. In the table there are about 770,000 distinct CDR3 sequences, around 42% of which are singletons. Findings and limits, study-wide: A few TRBV segments, TRBV5-6, TRBV5-1 and TRBV20-1 among them, were found more frequent in patients than controls.

The material sequenced was blood. These receptor sequences come from a girl between 5 and 17 years old with multiple sclerosis.

This clonotype has just a few counts. The chain links TRBV5-1 to TRBJ2-1, with D perhaps assigned TRBD1 or TRBD2 (5 bases each). V shed 0 bases and J shed 6 bases, with 10 bases lying between them. The CDR3 runs 14 residues. In germline, CDR1 is SGHRS, CDR2 YFSETQ. CDR3 region: CASSLVNGGNEQFF. The CDR3 bases are TGCGCCAGCAGCTTGGTCAATGGGGGCAATGAGCAGTTCTTC.

The chain is built from TRBV10-3 and TRBJ2-3, with D possibly being TRBD1 or TRBD2 (5 bases each). The V end was cut by 6 bases, the J end by 0 bases, with 13 bases between. The CDR3 length is 15 residues. Germline CDR1 ENHRY, CDR2 SYGVKD. CDR3 nucleotides: TGTGCCATCAGCGAGGGGAATGGCAGCACAGATACGCAGTATTTT. It yields the protein CAISEGNGSTDTQYF.

The V and J genes are TRBV6-2 or TRBV6-3 and TRBJ2-7; TRBD2 is a possible D gene (5 bases). Trimming stripped 7 bases from V and 0 bases from J, with 22 bases between. The germline V gene has CDR1 MNHEY and CDR2 SVGEGT. The CDR3 contains 17 residues. CDR3 region: CASTLDSSRIDSYEQYF. CDR3 nucleotide sequence: TGTGCCAGCACCCTGGACTCTAGCAGGATTGACTCCTACGAGCAGTACTTC.